This T cell receptor beta chain was documented in a study of post-analysis software for immune sequencing data. Overall study context: Patients had relapsing-remitting, secondary progressive or progressive-relapsing multiple sclerosis; some lacked subtype.

Overall study results and limits: Analysis by F measure revealed that same-batch samples clustered strongly together. In patients, roughly five TRBV segments were more frequent than in controls, with TRBV5-6, TRBV5-1 and TRBV20-1 among them.

Presence of unique molecular identifiers characterized the TCR beta cDNA libraries. Each sample of about 0.9 to 10 million input T cells yielded roughly 0.5 million cDNA molecules, so each molecule approximated one T cell. TCRdb reprocessed the PCR reads with MiXCR, giving one entry per CDR3 protein. This sample has hundreds of thousands of distinct CDR3 sequences, with over 45% found just once. As concerns this clonotype: Its specificity is unknown.

This CDR3 has 14 residues. Trimming removed 1 base from V and 6 bases from J; junction bases left unmatched: 5. The germline V gene has CDR1 SGHTA and CDR2 FQGNSA. Sequencing was carried out using blood. The clonotype was recovered from a girl aged 2-10 years with multiple sclerosis. The V gene is TRBV7-2, the J gene TRBJ2-5, with 7 positions matching TRBD2. CDR3 in DNA: TGTGCCAGCAGCTTAGACGGGGGAGGGAAGACCCAGTACTTC. This codes for CASSLDGGGKTQYF.